Each of the 13 T cell receptor beta chains below was sequenced from the same sample in a study of cytomegalovirus exposure and HLA in healthy donors. A multiplex PCR was run with 60 Vbeta primers and 13 Jbeta primers. Data came from immunoSEQ multiplex PCR; TCRdb stores just in-frame clones and leaves some out. The repertoire holds some 65,000 clones, around 70% seen once, with 9.5% to 13% in the top ten. The specimen sequenced was PBMCs. The receptors derive from a woman aged 30 to 39 in good health and CMV-seronegative.

The chain employs TRBV6-5 and TRBJ1-6; D might be TRBD1 (5 bases). CDR3 length equals 15 residues. V was clipped by 6 bases and J by 4 bases, with 13 bases between them. CDR1 and CDR2 from the germline V gene are MNHEY and SVGAGI. Here the CDR3 reads CASRKGLRYNSPLHF. DNA of the CDR3: TGTGCCAGCAGGAAGGGGTTGAGGTATAATTCACCCCTCCACTTT.

The V and J genes are TRBV10-3 and TRBJ1-2, with 7 bases lining up with TRBD1. The junction had 15 bases not matched to a gene; V was cut back by 2 bases and J by 6 bases. From germline, CDR1 is ENHRY and CDR2 SYGVKD. This CDR3 contains 17 residues. CDR3 amino acids: CAISEGRGGILIDGYTF. The DNA for the CDR3 is TGTGCCATCAGTGAGGGTAGAGGGGGCATTCTGATAGATGGCTACACCTTC.

The genes are TRBV5-8 and TRBJ1-1; D is ambiguous. This CDR3 contains 11 residues. V was clipped by 10 bases and J by 7 bases, with 14 bases between them. Germline CDR1 is SGHTS and CDR2 is YDEGEE. CDR3 region: CACTVPLEAFF. The CDR3 DNA reads as TGTGCCTGCACGGTGCCCCTTGAAGCTTTCTTT.

The CDR3 bases are TGTGCCAGCAGCTTTATGGACAGGGGGAACACTGAAGCTTTCTTT. It codes for CASSFMDRGNTEAFF. This rearrangement joins TRBV7-9 to TRBJ1-1, with 9 bases fitting TRBD1. CDR3 length: 15 residues. Germline V gene sequence: CDR1 SEHNR, CDR2 FQNEAQ (reference sequence). V trimming: 3 bases; J trimming: 1 base; junction bases outside the gene matches: 3.

The rearrangement joins TRBV25-1 to TRBJ2-3, with D perhaps matching TRBD1 (5 bases). Germline CDR1 MGHDK, CDR2 SYGVNS. Trimming removed 3 bases at V and 2 bases at J, with 6 bases between. CDR3 length: 13 amino acids. CDR3 amino acids: CASSDRVTDTQYF. The CDR3 bases are TGTGCCAGCAGTGACAGGGTCACAGATACGCAGTATTTT.

The chain has TRBV19 and TRBJ1-5; D not certain. The length of the CDR3 is 14 residues. V lost 3 bases to trimming and J lost 1 base, with 7 bases between them. Germline-derived CDR1 and CDR2 are LNHDA and SQIVND (reference sequence). The CDR3 DNA is TGTGCCAGTAGTATTGGAGAGAGCAATCAGCCCCAGCATTTT. Translation gives CASSIGESNQPQHF.

The V call is TRBV9, the J call TRBJ2-1, with D possibly being TRBD1 (6 bases). Germline V CDR1 and CDR2: SGDLS, YYNGEE. This CDR3 is 15 amino acids long. V dropped 0 bases and J dropped 5 bases, with 12 bases sitting between them. CDR3 sequence reads: CASSVGVGGDNEQFF. DNA for the CDR3: TGTGCCAGCAGCGTAGGGGTAGGGGGAGACAATGAGCAGTTCTTC. Together with reference TRBV9 and TRBJ2-1, the CDR3 gives the full variable domain: DSGVTQTPKHLITATGQRVTLRCSPRSGDLSVYWYQQSLDQGLQFLIQYYNGEERAKGNILERFSAQQFPDLHSELNLSSLELGDSALYFCASSVGVGGDNEQFFGPGTRLTVL.

This clone appeared a few times. The chain employs TRBV4-1 and TRBJ1-5, with 9 bases fitting TRBD1. J gave up 6 bases and V 0 bases, and 9 bases lay outside the gene matches. Germline CDR1 MGHRA, CDR2 YSYEKL. This CDR3 contains 17 residues. The CDR3 here is CASSQDGGDREGQPQHF. CDR3 DNA: TGCGCCAGCAGCCAAGATGGAGGGGACAGGGAAGGTCAGCCCCAGCATTTT.

On this clone: The sample contains more than one DNA sequence encoding this CDR3. This chain connects TRBV5-1 to TRBJ2-3; 8 bases match TRBD2. The V gene's germline CDR1 is SGHRS and CDR2 YFSETQ. Unmatched junction bases numbered 5, after V lost 5 bases and J lost 0 bases. This CDR3 spans 15 amino acids. The chain's CDR3 is CASSSGGESTDTQYF. CDR3 in DNA: TGCGCCAGCAGTTCGGGGGGGGAGAGCACAGATACGCAGTATTTT. The variable domain in full, completed from reference TRBV5-1 and TRBJ2-3, reads KAGVTQTPRYLIKTRGQQVTLSCSPISGHRSVSWYQQTPGQGLQFLFEYFSETQRNKGNFPGRFSGRQFSNSRSEMNVSTLELGDSALYLCASSSGGESTDTQYFGPGTRLTVL.

The chain employs TRBV19 and TRBJ2-2; TRBD1 might be the D (5 bases). The CDR3 consists of 13 residues. Germline V gives CDR1 LNHDA, CDR2 SQIVND (reference sequence). Between the trimmed V and J ends, which lost 7 bases and 4 bases, there was a span of 10 bases. The CDR3 is CASMAGLTGELFF. In DNA, the CDR3 is TGTGCCAGTATGGCAGGGCTCACCGGGGAGCTGTTTTTT.

The rearrangement uses TRBV9 and TRBJ1-1, with D possibly TRBD1 on 6 matching bases. Germline values: CDR1 SGDLS, CDR2 YYNGEE. This CDR3 has 15 amino acids. V dropped 4 bases and J dropped 5 bases, with 18 bases sitting between them. CDR3 in DNA: TGTGCCAGCAGCCCGAGCCGGGGGGCATGGACTGAAGCTTTCTTT. This sequence encodes CASSPSRGAWTEAFF.

The V and J genes are TRBV7-9 and TRBJ1-1; 7 nucleotides agree with TRBD1. V was clipped by 7 bases and J by 1 base; unmatched bases: 18. The germline gives CDR1 SEHNR, CDR2 FQNEAQ (reference sequence). This CDR3 spans 18 amino acids. In DNA form, the CDR3 reads TGTGCCAGCACGCATAACACCGATGGGGGACAGAAGAACACTGAAGCTTTCTTT. Translated: CASTHNTDGGQKNTEAFF.

This clone was picked up a small number of times. The chain is built from TRBV7-9 and TRBJ1-5, with D possibly TRBD1 on 5 matching bases. Trimming took off 10 bases at V and 6 bases at J, with 16 bases between the two ends. CDR3 size: 13 residues. Germline assignment: CDR1 SEHNR and CDR2 FQNEAQ (reference sequence). CDR3 nucleotides: TGTGCCACCCAAAGGGAAGGGGTTCAGCCCCAGCATTTT. It codes for CATQREGVQPQHF.